The sequence of this T cell receptor (beta chain) was determined in a study of blood T cell repertoires in COVID-19. Overall study context: Samples taken during acute and convalescent COVID-19 were collected in the United States, Italy and Spain.

Individuals drawn from 20 to 30 US areas were roughly 18 to 95 years old. Participants were placed into cohorts based on the clinical history they reported. Assay: immunoSEQ multiplex PCR; the TCRdb copy retains only in-frame clones and omits some. The table records 140,000 or so clones, 84% of them present only once. Source material: PBMCs or T cells enriched from blood (not recorded which). The sequence derives from a woman aged 45 to 65 with acute COVID-19.

CDR3 amino acids: CASSLPGIDTQYF. In DNA form, the CDR3 reads TGTGCCAGCAGTCTCCCCGGTATTGATACGCAGTATTTT. The V gene is TRBV2, the J gene TRBJ2-3; D is undetermined. Germline V gives CDR1 SNHLY, CDR2 FYNNEI. V gave up 5 bases and J gave up 6 bases, with 12 bases separating them. The CDR3 consists of 13 residues.